This T cell receptor (beta chain) comes out of a study of T cell repertoires in cytomegalovirus infection. About the study: CMV infection together with matching HLA type was indicated by public TCR beta signatures. Study results and limitations: The cumulative frequency of public TCR beta families distinguished individuals who carried CMV together with the relevant HLA. The response measured ex vivo was dominated by TCR beta clonotypes (HLA-C-restricted and CMV-specific).

On this clonotype: Its target is not known.

Germline V gene data show CDR1 as MGHRA and CDR2 as YSYEKL. V was trimmed by 0 bases and J by 4 bases, leaving 4 bases between them. The CDR3 contains 13 residues. TCRdb called the reads again in MiXCR, with one record for every CDR3 protein. The sample carries some 150,000 distinct CDR3 sequences, about 6% recorded once. The chain couples TRBV4-1 to TRBJ2-1; D gene unclear. Material for sequencing was PBMCs. This receptor was identified in a human donor in good health (CMV status not recorded). Some clones in this sample may be carry-over from other donors' samples. Here the CDR3 reads CASSQEKYNEQFF. Here the CDR3 DNA reads TGCGCCAGCAGCCAAGAGAAGTACAATGAGCAGTTCTTC.